The rows below give T cell receptor beta chains drawn from one sample of a study of T cell changes during pregnancy in multiple sclerosis. Clones were sequenced by immunoSEQ multiplex PCR, and TCRdb holds only the in-frame ones, with some missing. The data hold roughly 100,000 clones, with around nine tenths observed a single time. This specimen was peripheral blood, taken after pregnancy. These receptors originate from a female donor with multiple sclerosis, enrolled in a pregnancy study. Each CDR3 is given with its conserved first and last residue. Each record gives: J gene, V gene, D gene, CDR3 protein, CDR3 DNA. D genes are given only for firm matches.

TRBJ2-5	TRBV27	.	CASGEGGETQYF	TGTGCCAGCGGAGAGGGCGGAGAGACCCAGTACTTC
TRBJ2-1	TRBV7-3	TRBD2	CASSLELAGGGQFF	TGTGCCAGCAGCTTAGAACTAGCGGGAGGGGGGCAGTTCTTC
TRBJ2-1	TRBV27	.	CASSPGAYNEQFF	TGTGCCAGCAGCCCCGGGGCCTACAATGAGCAGTTCTTC
TRBJ1-5	TRBV4-2	.	CASSQVVSAREPQHF	TGTGCCAGCAGCCAAGTCGTCAGCGCTCGGGAGCCCCAGCATTTT
TRBJ2-1	TRBV7-2	.	CARGNRGGSSYNEQFF	TGTGCCAGGGGTAACAGAGGGGGTAGCTCCTACAATGAGCAGTTCTTC
TRBJ2-7	TRBV6-6	TRBD1	CASSYLRQGDYEQYF	TGTGCCAGCAGTTACCTCAGACAGGGAGACTACGAGCAGTACTTC
TRBJ2-7	TRBV5-4	.	CASSFGGNYEQYF	TGTGCCAGCAGCTTTGGAGGGAATTACGAGCAGTACTTC
TRBJ1-3	TRBV11-2	.	CASSLVNSGNTIYF	TGTGCCAGCAGCTTAGTAAACTCTGGAAACACCATATATTTT
TRBJ2-2	TRBV2	.	CASGGGGHGELFF	TGTGCCAGCGGGGGTGGGGGACACGGGGAGCTGTTTTTT
TRBJ2-1	TRBV19	TRBD1	CASRMTGFDEQFF	TGTGCCAGTAGGATGACAGGGTTCGATGAGCAGTTCTTC